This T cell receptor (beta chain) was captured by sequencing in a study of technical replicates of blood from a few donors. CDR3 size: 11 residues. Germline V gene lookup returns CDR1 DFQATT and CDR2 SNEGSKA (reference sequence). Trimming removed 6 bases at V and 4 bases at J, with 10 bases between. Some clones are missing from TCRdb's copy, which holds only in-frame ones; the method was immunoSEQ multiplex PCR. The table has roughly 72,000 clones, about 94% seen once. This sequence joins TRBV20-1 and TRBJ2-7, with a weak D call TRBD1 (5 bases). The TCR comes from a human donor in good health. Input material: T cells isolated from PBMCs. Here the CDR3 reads CSAGRGYEQYF. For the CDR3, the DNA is TGCAGTGCCGGAAGGGGTTACGAGCAGTACTTC.